This entry is about one TCR beta chain. Its matching antigen is unknown. This CDR3 has 16 amino acids. V lost 2 bases, J lost 0 bases, and 16 bases lay in between. CDR1 is GTSNPN and CDR2 is SVGIG in the germline V gene (reference sequence). This sample was taken from a study of T cell repertoires in cytomegalovirus infection. For the study at large: It can be stated that public TCR beta signatures indicated CMV infection as well as a matching HLA type.

TCRdb reprocessed the reads with MiXCR, giving one entry per CDR3 protein. This sample has around 300,000 distinct CDR3 sequences, with approximately 25% found just once. The chain has TRBV30 and TRBJ1-2, with a possible D match to TRBD1 (5 bases). The material was cultured PBMCs, obtained from culture after CMV antigen stimulation. The source is a human donor in good health (CMV status not recorded). Some clones in this sample may be carry-over from other donors' samples. For the CDR3, the DNA is TGTGCCTGGAGTACACCGGGACCTCGGGCTAACTATGGCTACACCTTC. Protein product: CAWSTPGPRANYGYTF. Together with reference TRBV30 and TRBJ1-2, the CDR3 gives the full variable domain: SQTIHQWPATLVQPVGSPLSLECTVEGTSNPNLYWYRQAAGRGLQLLFYSVGIGQISSEVPQNLSASRPQDRQFILSSKKLLLSDSGFYLCAWSTPGPRANYGYTFGSGTRLTVV.